This entry concerns a single T cell receptor beta chain. This clonotype has ten or more counts. Its antigen remains unidentified. No much larger clonotype is one base removed from it; base qualities were not supplied. This specimen belongs to a study of response to subunit inactivated influenza vaccine (dated by TCRdb to the late 2010s). Some background on the complete study: The study used deep quantitative T cell receptor repertoire profiling to track responses to a trivalent subunit inactivated influenza vaccine.

Library construction relied on RT-PCR. The sample was run on an Illumina HiSeq 2500. Starting from the raw public reads, TCRdb applied fastp trimming at Q25, assembled clones with MiXCR and retained in-frame beta chains. Rows are combined by CDR3 protein, so each entry shows the most common genes and DNA. This sample comprises 500,000 to 550,000 distinct CDR3 sequences, approximately 7.6% of them detected only once. Approximately 12% of the sample rests with the top ten. Here is what the overall study found, with its caveats: The authors proposed that each seasonal influenza vaccination may bring in only a limited number of new T cells.

CDR1 and CDR2 are drawn from the germline V gene: SGHAT, FQNNGV. V gives up 0 bases and J gives up 0 bases, and the segment between their germline ends measures 14 bases. From the cysteine up to the phenylalanine, the CDR3 has a length of 18 residues. The sequence is cut down to CDR3 DNA, 54 bases in frame from base 1. This sample comprised PBMCs from blood, obtained around 25 months after vaccination. In this chain, TRBV11-2 is recombined with TRBJ2-2; the D call is tentative, TRBD1 or TRBD2, as each matches 5 bases. The sequence was collected from a man between 50 and 70 years old who received an inactivated influenza vaccine. Donor details come from another sample of the same person, matched by shared clones. The DNA sequence is as follows: TGTGCCAGCAGCTTAGAACAAACCGGGACGCCGAACACCGGGGAGCTGTTTTTT. Translated, it reads CASSLEQTGTPNTGELFF. With the portions outside the CDR3 filled from the reference TRBV11-2 and TRBJ2-2 genes, the complete variable region becomes EAGVAQSPRYKIIEKRQSVAFWCNPISGHATLYWYQQILGQGPKLLIQFQNNGVVDDSQLPKDRFSAERLKGVDSTLKIQPAKLEDSAVYLCASSLEQTGTPNTGELFFGEGSRLTVL.